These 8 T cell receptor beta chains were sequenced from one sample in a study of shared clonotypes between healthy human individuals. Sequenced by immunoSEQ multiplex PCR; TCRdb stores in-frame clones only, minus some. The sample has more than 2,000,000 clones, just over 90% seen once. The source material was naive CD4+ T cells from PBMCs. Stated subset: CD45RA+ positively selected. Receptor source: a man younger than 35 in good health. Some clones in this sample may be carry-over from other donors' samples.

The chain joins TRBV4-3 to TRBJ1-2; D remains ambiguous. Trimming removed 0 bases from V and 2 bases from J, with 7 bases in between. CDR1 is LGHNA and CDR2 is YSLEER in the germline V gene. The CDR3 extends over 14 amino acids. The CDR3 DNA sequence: TGCGCCAGCAGCCAAGAGGCCAGAAACTATGGCTACACCTTC. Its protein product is CASSQEARNYGYTF.

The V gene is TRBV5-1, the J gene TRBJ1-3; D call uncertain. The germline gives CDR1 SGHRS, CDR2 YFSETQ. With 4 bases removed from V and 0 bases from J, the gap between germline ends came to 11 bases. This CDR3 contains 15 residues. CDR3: CASSPSPGSGNTIYF. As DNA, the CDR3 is TGCGCCAGCAGCCCTTCGCCGGGCTCTGGAAACACCATATATTTT.

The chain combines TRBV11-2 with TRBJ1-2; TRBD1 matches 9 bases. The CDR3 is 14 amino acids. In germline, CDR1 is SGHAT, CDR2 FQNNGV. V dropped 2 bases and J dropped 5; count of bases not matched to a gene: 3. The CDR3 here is CASSLQDRGYGYTF. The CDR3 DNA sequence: TGTGCCAGCAGCTTACAGGACAGGGGTTATGGCTACACCTTC.

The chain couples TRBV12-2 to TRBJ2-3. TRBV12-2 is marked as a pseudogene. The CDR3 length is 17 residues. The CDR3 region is CASRNPLGLFSTDTQYF. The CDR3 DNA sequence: TGTGCAAGTCGGAATCCCCTGGGTCTGTTTAGCACAGATACGCAGTATTTT.

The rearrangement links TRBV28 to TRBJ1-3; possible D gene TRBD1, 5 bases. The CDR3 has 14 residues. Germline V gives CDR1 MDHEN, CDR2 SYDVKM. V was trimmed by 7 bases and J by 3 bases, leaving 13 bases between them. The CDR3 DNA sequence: TGTGCCAGCAAGGGGTCCTGGAGTGGAAACACCATATATTTT. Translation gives CASKGSWSGNTIYF.

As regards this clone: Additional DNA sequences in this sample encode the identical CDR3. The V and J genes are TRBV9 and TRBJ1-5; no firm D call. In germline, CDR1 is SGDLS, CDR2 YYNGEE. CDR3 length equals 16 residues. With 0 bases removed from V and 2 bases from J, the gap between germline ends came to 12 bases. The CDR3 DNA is TGTGCCAGCAGCGTAGATGGGGATAGGGGCAATCAGCCCCAGCATTTT. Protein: CASSVDGDRGNQPQHF.

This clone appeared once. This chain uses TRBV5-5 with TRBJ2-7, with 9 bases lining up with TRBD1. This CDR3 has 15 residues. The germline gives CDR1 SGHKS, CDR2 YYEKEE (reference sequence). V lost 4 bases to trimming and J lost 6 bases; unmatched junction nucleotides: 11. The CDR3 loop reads CASSPYRGRRGEQYF. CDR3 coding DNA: TGTGCCAGCAGCCCGTACAGGGGGCGTCGAGGCGAGCAGTACTTC.

The CDR3 here is CASSGGRGSNYGYTF. The CDR3, as DNA: TGTGCCAGCAGTGGGGGCCGGGGATCCAACTATGGCTACACCTTC. This sequence joins TRBV28 and TRBJ1-2; TRBD1 is a possible D gene (6 bases). The V end was cut by 5 bases, the J end by 2 bases, with 15 bases between. From germline, CDR1 is MDHEN and CDR2 SYDVKM. This CDR3 region has 15 residues.